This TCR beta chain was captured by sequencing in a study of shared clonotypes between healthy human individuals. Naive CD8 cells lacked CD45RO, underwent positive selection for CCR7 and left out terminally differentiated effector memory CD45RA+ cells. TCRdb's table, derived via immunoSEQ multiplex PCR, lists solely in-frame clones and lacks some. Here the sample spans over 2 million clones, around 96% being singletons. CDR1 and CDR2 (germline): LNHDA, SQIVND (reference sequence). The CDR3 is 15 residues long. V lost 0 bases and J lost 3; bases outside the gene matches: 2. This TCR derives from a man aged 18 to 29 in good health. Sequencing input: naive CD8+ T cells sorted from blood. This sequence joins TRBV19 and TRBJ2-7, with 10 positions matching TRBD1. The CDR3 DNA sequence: TGTGCCAGTAGTATAGATTGGACAGGGGGCTACGAGCAGTACTTC. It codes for CASSIDWTGGYEQYF.